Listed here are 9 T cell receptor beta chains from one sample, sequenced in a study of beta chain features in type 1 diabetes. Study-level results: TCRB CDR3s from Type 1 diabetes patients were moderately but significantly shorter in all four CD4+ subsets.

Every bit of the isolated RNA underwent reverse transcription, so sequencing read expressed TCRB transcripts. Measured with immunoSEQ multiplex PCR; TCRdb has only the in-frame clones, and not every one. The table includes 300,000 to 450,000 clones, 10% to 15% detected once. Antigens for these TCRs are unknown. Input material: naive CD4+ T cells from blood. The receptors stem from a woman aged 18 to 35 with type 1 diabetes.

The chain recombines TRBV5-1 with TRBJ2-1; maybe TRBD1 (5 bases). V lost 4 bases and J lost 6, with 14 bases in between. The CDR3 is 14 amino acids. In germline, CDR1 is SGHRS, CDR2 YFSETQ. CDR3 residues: CASSGRGLVNEQFF. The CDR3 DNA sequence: TGCGCCAGCAGCGGAAGGGGTTTAGTCAATGAGCAGTTCTTC.

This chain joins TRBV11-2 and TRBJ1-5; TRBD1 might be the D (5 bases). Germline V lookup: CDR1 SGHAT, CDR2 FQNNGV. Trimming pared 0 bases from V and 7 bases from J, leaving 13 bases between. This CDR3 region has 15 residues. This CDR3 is CASSLDGQGRQPQHF. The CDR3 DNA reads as TGTGCCAGCAGCTTAGATGGGCAGGGCCGGCAGCCCCAGCATTTT.

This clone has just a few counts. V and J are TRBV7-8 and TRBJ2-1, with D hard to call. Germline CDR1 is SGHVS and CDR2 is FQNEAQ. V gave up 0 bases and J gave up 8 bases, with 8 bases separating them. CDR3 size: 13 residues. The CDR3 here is CASSLAGGDEQFF. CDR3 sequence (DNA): TGTGCCAGCAGCTTAGCCGGCGGCGATGAGCAGTTCTTC.

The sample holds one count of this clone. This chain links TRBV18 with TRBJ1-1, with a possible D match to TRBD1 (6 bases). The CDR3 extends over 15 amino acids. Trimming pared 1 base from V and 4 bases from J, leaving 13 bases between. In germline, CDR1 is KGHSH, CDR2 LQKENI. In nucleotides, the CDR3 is TGTGCCAGCTCACCACGCGAGGGGGTTGGCACTGAAGCTTTCTTT. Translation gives CASSPREGVGTEAFF. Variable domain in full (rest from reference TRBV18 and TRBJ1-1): NAGVMQNPRHLVRRRGQEARLRCSPMKGHSHVYWYRQLPEEGLKFMVYLQKENIIDESGMPKERFSAEFPKEGPSILRIQQVVRGDSAAYFCASSPREGVGTEAFFGQGTRLTVV.

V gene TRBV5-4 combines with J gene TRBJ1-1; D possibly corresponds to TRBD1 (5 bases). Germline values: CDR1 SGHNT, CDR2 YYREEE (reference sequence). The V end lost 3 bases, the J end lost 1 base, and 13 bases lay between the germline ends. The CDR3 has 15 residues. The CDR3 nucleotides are TGTGCCAGCAGCTCGGCCCCGGACAAGAACACTGAAGCTTTCTTT. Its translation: CASSSAPDKNTEAFF.

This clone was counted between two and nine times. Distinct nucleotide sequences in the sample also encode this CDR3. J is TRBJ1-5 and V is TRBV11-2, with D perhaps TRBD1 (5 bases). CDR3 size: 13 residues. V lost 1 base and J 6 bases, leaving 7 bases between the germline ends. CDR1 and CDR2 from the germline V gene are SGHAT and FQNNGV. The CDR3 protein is CASSLGQRQPQHF. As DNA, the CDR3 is TGTGCCAGCAGCTTAGGACAGCGTCAGCCCCAGCATTTT.

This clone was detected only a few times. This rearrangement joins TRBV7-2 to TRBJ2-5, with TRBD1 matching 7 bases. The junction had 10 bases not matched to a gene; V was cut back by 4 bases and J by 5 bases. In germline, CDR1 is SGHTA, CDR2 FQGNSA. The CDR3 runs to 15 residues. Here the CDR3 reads CASSSRDSYFETQYF. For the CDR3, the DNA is TGTGCCAGCAGCTCCCGGGACAGCTATTTCGAGACCCAGTACTTC.

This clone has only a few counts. In DNA, the CDR3 is TGTGCCAGCAGTTACAGTGGCTTAGGGGGTGATACGCAGTATTTT. This codes for CASSYSGLGGDTQYF. The chain uses TRBV6-5 and TRBJ2-3, with D possibly matching TRBD1 (6 bases). Germline CDR1 is MNHEY and CDR2 is SVGAGI. V was trimmed by 2 bases and J by 6 bases, leaving 15 bases between them. The CDR3 totals 15 residues.

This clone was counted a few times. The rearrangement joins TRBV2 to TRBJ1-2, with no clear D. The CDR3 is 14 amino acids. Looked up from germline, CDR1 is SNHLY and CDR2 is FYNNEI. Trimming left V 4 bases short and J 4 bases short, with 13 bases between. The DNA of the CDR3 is TGTGCCAGCAGTGTTGTACAGAACGTCTATGGCTACACCTTC. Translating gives CASSVVQNVYGYTF. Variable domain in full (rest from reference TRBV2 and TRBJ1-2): EPEVTQTPSHQVTQMGQEVILRCVPISNHLYFYWYRQILGQKVEFLVSFYNNEISEKSEIFDDQFSVERPDGSNFTLKIRSTKLEDSAMYFCASSVVQNVYGYTFGSGTRLTVV.